In its sample, the clone carrying this T cell receptor (beta chain) was seen many times. As yet, its antigen is unknown. Construction of the TCRbeta library involved unique molecular identifiers. MiXCR, run by TCRdb on the PCR reads, gives a single entry per CDR3 protein. The sample lists hundreds of thousands of distinct CDR3 sequences, 23% occurring once. This sample is drawn from a study of T-cell reconstitution after alpha-beta-depleted transplantation in children. Study observations and caveats: At the one-year point after transplant, T-cell counts and TCRbeta diversity were found to come mostly from T cells that had been newly produced. Where some patients showed high TCRbeta diversity at day 60, it came from recipient T cells and thymic progenitors that had survived.

This sequence originates from a boy younger than two who had a stem cell transplant for acute myeloid leukemia, so the T cells may come from the graft donor. The material was PBMCs, mostly from graft donor cells, obtained 360 days after TCRalphabeta/CD19-depleted stem cell transplant.

DNA for the CDR3: TGTGCCATCAGTGAGCAGGGACCTACCTACGAGCAGTACTTC. Protein product: CAISEQGPTYEQYF. The chain carries TRBV10-3 and TRBJ2-7; D possibly uses TRBD1 or TRBD2 (5 bases each). The germline V gene has CDR1 ENHRY and CDR2 SYGVKD. CDR3 length equals 14 residues. The V gene lost 2 bases and the J gene lost 2 bases, with 10 bases spanning the gap.